The source of this TCR beta chain is a study of blood T cell repertoires in COVID-19. Germline V gene lookup returns CDR1 LNHDA and CDR2 SQIVND (reference sequence). With 5 bases clipped from V and 7 bases from J, the junction kept 10 bases outside the gene matches. CDR3 length: 15 residues. Libraries were prepared by immunoSEQ multiplex PCR; TCRdb keeps only in-frame clonotypes and omits some of them. The sample shows under 250,000 clones, 70% to 90% of them seen only once. The specimen was peripheral blood. V gene TRBV19 combines with J gene TRBJ1-2, with 10 bases fitting TRBD1. The TCR comes from a woman aged 40 to 50 with acute or convalescent COVID-19. This CDR3 is CASSASFRDRGGYTF. The CDR3, as DNA: TGTGCCAGTAGTGCATCCTTCCGGGACAGGGGTGGCTACACCTTC. Full variable domain (rest looked up from reference TRBV19 and TRBJ1-2): DGGITQSPKYLFRKEGQNVTLSCEQNLNHDAMYWYRQDPGQGLRLIYYSQIVNDFQKGDIAEGYSVSREKKESFPLTVTSAQKNPTAFYLCASSASFRDRGGYTFGSGTRLTVV.